The sequence of this T cell receptor beta chain was determined in a study of CDR3 diversity in severe acne. TCRdb reprocessed the PCR reads with MiXCR, giving one entry per CDR3 protein. The repertoire consists of fewer than 100,000 distinct CDR3 sequences, with under 65% occurring once and the leading ten covering 13% to 15%. The CDR3 loop spans 16 amino acids. Germline V gives CDR1 SGHTA, CDR2 FQGTGA. Trimming at V came to 5 bases and at J to 6 bases, leaving 8 bases not matched to a gene. The V gene is TRBV7-3, the J gene TRBJ2-2; 11 positions match TRBD1. Sequenced input: blood. This clonotype originated in a male donor in good health, without acne. The CDR3 nucleotides are TGTGCCAGCAGCCCCGGGACAGGGGGATCTGCCGGGGAGCTGTTTTTT. Translating it yields CASSPGTGGSAGELFF.